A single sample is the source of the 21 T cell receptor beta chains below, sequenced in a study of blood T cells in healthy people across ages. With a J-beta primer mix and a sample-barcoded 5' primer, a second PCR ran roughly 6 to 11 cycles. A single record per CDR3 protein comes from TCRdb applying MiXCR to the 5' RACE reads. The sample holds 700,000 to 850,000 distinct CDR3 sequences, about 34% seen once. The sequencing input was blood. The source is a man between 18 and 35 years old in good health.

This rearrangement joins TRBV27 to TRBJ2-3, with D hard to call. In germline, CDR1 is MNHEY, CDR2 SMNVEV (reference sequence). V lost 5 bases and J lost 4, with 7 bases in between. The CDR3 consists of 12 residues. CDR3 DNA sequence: TGTGCCAGCAGTACGGACCCAGATACGCAGTATTTT. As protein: CASSTDPDTQYF.

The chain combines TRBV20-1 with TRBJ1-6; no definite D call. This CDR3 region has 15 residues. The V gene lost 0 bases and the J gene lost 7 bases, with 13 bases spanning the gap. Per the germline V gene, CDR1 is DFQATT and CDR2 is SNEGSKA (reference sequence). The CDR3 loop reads CSARDYVTVNSPLHF. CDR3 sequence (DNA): TGCAGTGCTAGAGATTACGTAACAGTGAATTCACCCCTCCACTTT.

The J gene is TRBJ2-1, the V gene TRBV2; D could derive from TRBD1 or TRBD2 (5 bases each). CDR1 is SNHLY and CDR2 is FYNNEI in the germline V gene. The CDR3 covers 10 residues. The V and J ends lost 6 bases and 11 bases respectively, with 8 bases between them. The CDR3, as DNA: TGTGCCAGCAGCCGGGGCCAGCAGTTCTTC. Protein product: CASSRGQQFF.

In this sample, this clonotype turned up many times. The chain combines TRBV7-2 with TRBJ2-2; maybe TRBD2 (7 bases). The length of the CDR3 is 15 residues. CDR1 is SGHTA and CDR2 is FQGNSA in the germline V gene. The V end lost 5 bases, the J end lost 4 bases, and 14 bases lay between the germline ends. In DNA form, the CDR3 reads TGTGCCAGCAGCAAGGGGGGGCGCGGCACCGGGGAGCTGTTTTTT. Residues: CASSKGGRGTGELFF.

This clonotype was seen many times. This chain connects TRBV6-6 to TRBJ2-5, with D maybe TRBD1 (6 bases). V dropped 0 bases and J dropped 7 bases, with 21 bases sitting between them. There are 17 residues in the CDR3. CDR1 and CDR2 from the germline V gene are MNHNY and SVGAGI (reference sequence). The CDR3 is CASSYSIWRGTKRTQYF. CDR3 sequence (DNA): TGTGCCAGCAGTTACTCGATATGGCGTGGGACAAAGAGGACCCAGTACTTC.

The CDR3 DNA is TGTGCCAGCAGTCCTCGAGCGGGGGGGCGTGAGCAGTACTTC. It is translated as CASSPRAGGREQYF. The chain couples TRBV6-2 or TRBV6-3 to TRBJ2-5, with 10 bases lining up with TRBD2. V lost 5 bases, J lost 11 bases, and 11 bases stayed unmatched. Germline lookup yields CDR1 MNHEY and CDR2 SVGEGT. This CDR3 region has 14 residues.

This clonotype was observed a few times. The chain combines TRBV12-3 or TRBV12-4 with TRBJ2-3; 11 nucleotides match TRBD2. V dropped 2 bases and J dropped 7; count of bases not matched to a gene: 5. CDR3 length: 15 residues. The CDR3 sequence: CASSLSSGGVNTQYF. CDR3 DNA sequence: TGTGCCAGCAGTTTAAGTAGCGGGGGGGTTAATACGCAGTATTTT.

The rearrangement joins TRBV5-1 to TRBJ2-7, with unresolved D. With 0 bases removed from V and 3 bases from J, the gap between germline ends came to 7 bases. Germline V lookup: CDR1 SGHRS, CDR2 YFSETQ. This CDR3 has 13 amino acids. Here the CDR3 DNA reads TGCGCCAGCAGCTTGGTTCAGAACTACGAGCAGTACTTC. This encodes CASSLVQNYEQYF.

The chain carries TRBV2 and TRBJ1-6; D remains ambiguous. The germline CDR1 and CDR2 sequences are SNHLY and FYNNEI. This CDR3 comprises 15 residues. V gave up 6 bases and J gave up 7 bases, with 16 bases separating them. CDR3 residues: CASRATEAANSPLHF. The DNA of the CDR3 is TGTGCCAGCAGGGCCACCGAGGCAGCGAATTCACCCCTCCACTTT.

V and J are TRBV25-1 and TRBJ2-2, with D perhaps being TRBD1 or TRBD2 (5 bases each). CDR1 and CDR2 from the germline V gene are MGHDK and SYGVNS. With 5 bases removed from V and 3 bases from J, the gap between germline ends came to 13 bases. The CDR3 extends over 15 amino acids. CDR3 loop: CASSPPRGYTGELFF. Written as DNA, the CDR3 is TGTGCCAGCAGTCCCCCCCGGGGCTACACCGGGGAGCTGTTTTTT. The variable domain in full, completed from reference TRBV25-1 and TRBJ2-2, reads EADIYQTPRYLVIGTGKKITLECSQTMGHDKMYWYQQDPGMELHLIHYSYGVNSTEKGDLSSESTVSRIRTEHFPLTLESARPSHTSQYLCASSPPRGYTGELFFGEGSRLTVL.

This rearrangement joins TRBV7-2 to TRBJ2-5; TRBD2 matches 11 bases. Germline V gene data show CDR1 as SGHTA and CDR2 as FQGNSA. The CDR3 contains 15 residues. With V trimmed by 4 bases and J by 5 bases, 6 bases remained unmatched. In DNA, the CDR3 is TGTGCCAGCAGCTACACTAGCGGGGGAAGGGAGACCCAGTACTTC. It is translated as CASSYTSGGRETQYF.

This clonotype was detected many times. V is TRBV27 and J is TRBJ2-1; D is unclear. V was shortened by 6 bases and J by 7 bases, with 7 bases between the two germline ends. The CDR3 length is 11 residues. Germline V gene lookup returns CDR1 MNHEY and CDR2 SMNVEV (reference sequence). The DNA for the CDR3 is TGTGCCAGCAGCTCCGGTAATGAGCAGTTCTTC. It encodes CASSSGNEQFF.

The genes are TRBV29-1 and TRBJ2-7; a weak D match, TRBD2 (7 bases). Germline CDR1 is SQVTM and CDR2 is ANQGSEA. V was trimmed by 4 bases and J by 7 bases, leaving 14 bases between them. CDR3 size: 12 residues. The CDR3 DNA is TGCAGCGTTGCCAGGGGAGGGAATGAGCAGTACTTC. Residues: CSVARGGNEQYF.

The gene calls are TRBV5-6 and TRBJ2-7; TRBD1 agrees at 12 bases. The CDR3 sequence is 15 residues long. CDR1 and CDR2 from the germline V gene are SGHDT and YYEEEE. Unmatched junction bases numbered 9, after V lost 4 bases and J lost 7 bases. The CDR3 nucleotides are TGTGCCAGCAGCCCCGGGACAGGGGGCACAAATGAGCAGTACTTC. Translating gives CASSPGTGGTNEQYF.

CDR3 sequence: CASSPGTGGFDEQYF. In nucleotides, the CDR3 is TGTGCCAGCAGCCCCGGGACAGGGGGCTTCGATGAGCAGTACTTC. The chain recombines TRBV12-3 or TRBV12-4 with TRBJ2-7; 12 bases agree with TRBD1. The ends lost 6 bases at V and 7 bases at J; junction bases unmatched: 10. The CDR3 totals 15 residues.

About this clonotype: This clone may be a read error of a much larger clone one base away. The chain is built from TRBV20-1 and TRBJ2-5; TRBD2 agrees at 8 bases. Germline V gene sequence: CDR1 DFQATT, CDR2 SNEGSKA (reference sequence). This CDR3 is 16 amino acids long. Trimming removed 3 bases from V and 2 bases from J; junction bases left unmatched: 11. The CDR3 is CSASQLAETTQETQYF. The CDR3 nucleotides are TGCAGTGCTAGCCAACTAGCGGAAACCACTCAAGAGACCCAGTACTTC.

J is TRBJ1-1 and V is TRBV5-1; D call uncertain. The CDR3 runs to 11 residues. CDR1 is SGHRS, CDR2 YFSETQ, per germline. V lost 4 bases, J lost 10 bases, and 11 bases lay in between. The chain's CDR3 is CASSAGGVAFF. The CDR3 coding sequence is TGCGCCAGCAGCGCCGGCGGCGTAGCTTTCTTT.

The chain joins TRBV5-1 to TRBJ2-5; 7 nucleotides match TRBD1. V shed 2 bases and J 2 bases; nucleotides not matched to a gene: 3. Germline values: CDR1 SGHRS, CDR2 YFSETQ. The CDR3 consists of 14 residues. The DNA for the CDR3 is TGCGCCAGCAGCTTCTGGGACAGACAAGAGACCCAGTACTTC. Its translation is CASSFWDRQETQYF. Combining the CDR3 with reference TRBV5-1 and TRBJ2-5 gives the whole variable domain KAGVTQTPRYLIKTRGQQVTLSCSPISGHRSVSWYQQTPGQGLQFLFEYFSETQRNKGNFPGRFSGRQFSNSRSEMNVSTLELGDSALYLCASSFWDRQETQYFGPGTRLLVL.

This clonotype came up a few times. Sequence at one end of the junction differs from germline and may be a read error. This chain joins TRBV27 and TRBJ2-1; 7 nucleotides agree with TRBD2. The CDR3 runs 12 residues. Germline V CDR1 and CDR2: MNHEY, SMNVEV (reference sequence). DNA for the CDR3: TGTGCCGGCAGTTTACGGGGGGATGAGCAGTTCTTC. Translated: CAGSLRGDEQFF.

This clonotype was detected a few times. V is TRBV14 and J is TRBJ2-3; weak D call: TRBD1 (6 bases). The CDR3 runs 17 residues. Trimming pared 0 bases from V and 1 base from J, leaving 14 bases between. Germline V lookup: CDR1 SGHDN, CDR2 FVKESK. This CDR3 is CASSQDGQLLRTDTQYF. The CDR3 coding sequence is TGTGCCAGCAGCCAAGATGGACAGCTCCTCCGCACAGATACGCAGTATTTT.

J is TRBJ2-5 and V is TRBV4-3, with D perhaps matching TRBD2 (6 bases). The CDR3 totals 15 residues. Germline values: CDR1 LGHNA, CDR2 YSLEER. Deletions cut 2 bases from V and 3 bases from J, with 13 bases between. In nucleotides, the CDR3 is TGCGCCAGCAGCCAATTCGGGTCTAGCGAAGAGACCCAGTACTTC. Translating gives CASSQFGSSEETQYF.